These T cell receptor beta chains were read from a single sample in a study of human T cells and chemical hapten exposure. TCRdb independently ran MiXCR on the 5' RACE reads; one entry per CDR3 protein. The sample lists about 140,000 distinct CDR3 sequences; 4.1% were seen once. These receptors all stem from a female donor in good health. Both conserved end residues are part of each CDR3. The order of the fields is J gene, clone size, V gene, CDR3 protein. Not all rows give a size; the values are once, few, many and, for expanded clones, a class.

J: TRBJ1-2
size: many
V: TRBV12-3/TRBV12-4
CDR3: CASTRQGHENGYTF

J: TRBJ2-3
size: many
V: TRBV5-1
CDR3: CASSLGLDTQYF

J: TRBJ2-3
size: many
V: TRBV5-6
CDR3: CASSSSGGRTDTQYF

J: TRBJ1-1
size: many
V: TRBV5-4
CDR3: CASSLEPGQGTTEAFF

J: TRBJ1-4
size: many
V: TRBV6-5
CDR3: CASSYRLYEKLFF

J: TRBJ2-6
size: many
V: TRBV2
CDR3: CASSAVAIRSGANVLTF

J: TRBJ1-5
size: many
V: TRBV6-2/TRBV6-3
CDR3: CASSSTGSNQPQHF

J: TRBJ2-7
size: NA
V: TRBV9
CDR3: CASSVGRDGNEQYF

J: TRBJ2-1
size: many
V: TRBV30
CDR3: CARRPPGQGIHEQFF

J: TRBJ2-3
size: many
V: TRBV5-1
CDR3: CASSGELPSTDTQYF

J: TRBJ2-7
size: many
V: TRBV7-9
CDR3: CASSRPFRTGGYEQYF

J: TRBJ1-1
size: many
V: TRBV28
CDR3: CASSFRLGMNTEAFF

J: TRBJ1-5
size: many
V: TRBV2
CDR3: CASTDFPGFSNQPQHF

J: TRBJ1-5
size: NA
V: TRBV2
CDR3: CASSDGGQPQHF

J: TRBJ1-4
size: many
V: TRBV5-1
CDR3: CASSRSRGLSNEKLFF

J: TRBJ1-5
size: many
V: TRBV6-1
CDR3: CASNRGGNQPQHF

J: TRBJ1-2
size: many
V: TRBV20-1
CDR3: CSATQDRVVYGYTF

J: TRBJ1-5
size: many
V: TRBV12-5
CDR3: CASGTGYSNQPQHF

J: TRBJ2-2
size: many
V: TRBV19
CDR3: CASSVLAPEPTGELFF

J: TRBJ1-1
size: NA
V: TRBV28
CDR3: CASSLYRGGDTEAFF

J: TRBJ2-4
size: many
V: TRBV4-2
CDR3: CASSRELGRLAKNIQYF

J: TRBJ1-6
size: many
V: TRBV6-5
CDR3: CARSRTQTGQDNSPLHF

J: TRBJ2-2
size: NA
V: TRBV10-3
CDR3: CAIRPTTGTTGELFF

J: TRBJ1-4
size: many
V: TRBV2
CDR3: CASSEGRGNEKLFF

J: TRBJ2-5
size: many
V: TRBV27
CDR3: CASSSIGGQETQYF

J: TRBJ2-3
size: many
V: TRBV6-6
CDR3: CASSYGVGGTDTQYF

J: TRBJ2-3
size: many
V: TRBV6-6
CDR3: CASRKQGARDTQYF

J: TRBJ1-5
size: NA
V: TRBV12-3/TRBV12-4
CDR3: CASSLLFTADYSNQPQHF

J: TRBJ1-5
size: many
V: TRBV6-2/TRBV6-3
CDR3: CASRNGHLNQPQHF